A selection of T cell receptor beta chains follows, all from one sample in a study of early T cells in non-severe SARS-CoV-2 infection. TCRdb reanalysed the 5' RACE reads using MiXCR and keeps one entry per CDR3 protein. Among 35,000 to 45,000 distinct CDR3 sequences listed, 5.5% to 8% were seen once. This material consisted of whole blood, taken at baseline. Receptors originate from an adult who was a healthcare worker with PCR-confirmed SARS-CoV-2 infection or an uninfected control (not recorded which). Both conserved end residues are part of each CDR3. The order of the fields is J gene, V gene, clone size, D gene, CDR3 protein, CDR3 DNA. The D gene is left open where the match is weak. The size field is filled for only some rows; it gives once, few, many or a size class.

TRBJ2-6	TRBV4-1	few	NA	CASSQEEALGGANVLTF	TGCGCCAGCAGCCAAGAAGAGGCCCTGGGCGGGGCCAACGTCCTGACTTTC
TRBJ2-1	TRBV24-1	many	TRBD2	CATSDPTSGRLDEQFF	TGTGCCACCAGTGATCCAACTAGCGGGAGGCTGGATGAGCAGTTCTTC
TRBJ1-1	TRBV20-1	many	NA	CSGTSTGNTEAFF	TGCAGTGGAACTTCGACGGGGAACACTGAAGCTTTCTTT
TRBJ2-7	TRBV28	many	TRBD2	CASSSPPGLAPDEQYF	TGTGCCAGCAGTTCCCCTCCCGGACTAGCGCCCGACGAGCAGTACTTC
TRBJ2-7	TRBV6-5	few	TRBD1	CASSKPRTGNYEQYF	TGTGCCAGCAGTAAGCCGCGGACAGGAAACTACGAGCAGTACTTC
TRBJ2-5	TRBV7-6	many	TRBD2	CASSPGTSSETQYF	TGTGCCAGCAGCCCTGGGACTAGCTCGGAGACCCAGTACTTC
TRBJ1-3	TRBV4-1	many	NA	CASSERTGTKGNTIYF	TGCGCCAGCAGCGAGCGAACCGGGACAAAGGGAAACACCATATATTTT
TRBJ1-2	TRBV3-2	NA	NA	CASSQGRDPNYGYTF	TGTGCCAGCAGCCAAGGAAGAGACCCCAACTATGGCTACACCTTC
TRBJ1-2	TRBV5-6	NA	NA	CASSLGLNYGYTF	TGTGCCAGCAGCTTGGGGCTCAACTATGGCTACACCTTC
TRBJ2-1	TRBV28	many	NA	CASSFTRNNEQFF	TGTGCCAGCAGTTTCACTAGGAACAATGAGCAGTTCTTC
TRBJ1-2	TRBV5-4	many	TRBD1	CASSLEGTAYGYTF	TGTGCCAGCAGCTTGGAAGGGACAGCCTATGGCTACACCTTC
TRBJ1-1	TRBV12-3/TRBV12-4	NA	NA	CVSTGLHLNTEAFF	TGTGTCAGCACCGGTCTACATCTGAACACTGAAGCTTTCTTT